This record concerns one T cell receptor beta chain sequence. Its specificity is not known. This record belongs to a study of T cell clonotyping in hematopoietic cell transplantation. This CDR3 spans 17 amino acids. V lost 0 bases, J lost 0 bases, and 13 bases lay in between. Per the germline V gene, CDR1 is SGHRS and CDR2 is YFSETQ. TCRdb's copy holds only in-frame clones and misses some; the assay was immunoSEQ multiplex PCR. In the table there are about 27,000 clones, roughly 95% of which are singletons. Findings of the study overall: At the given depth, recipient repertoires were over 97% de novo clonotypes. Higher Inverse Simpson Index values in graft donor and pretransplant recipient predicted broader posttransplant TCR diversity. Pathologically expanded recipient clonotypes increased progressively from day 30 to day 180 as diversity fell.

Sample: peripheral blood mononuclear cells. V gene TRBV5-1 combines with J gene TRBJ1-5; weak D call: TRBD1 (6 bases). The clonotype was recovered from a man between 45 and 60 years old in good health. Some clones in this sample may be carry-over from other donors' samples. In DNA form, the CDR3 reads TGCGCCAGCAGCTTGGGCGATGGGACATCTAGCAATCAGCCCCAGCATTTT. Translation: CASSLGDGTSSNQPQHF. The whole variable domain, remainder taken from reference TRBV5-1 and TRBJ1-5, is KAGVTQTPRYLIKTRGQQVTLSCSPISGHRSVSWYQQTPGQGLQFLFEYFSETQRNKGNFPGRFSGRQFSNSRSEMNVSTLELGDSALYLCASSLGDGTSSNQPQHFGDGTRLSIL.